A selection of T cell receptor beta chains follows, all from one sample in a study of T cell responses to AZD1222 COVID-19 vaccine. Here immunoSEQ multiplex PCR was the method, and the copy in TCRdb shows in-frame clones only, minus some. In the table there are tens of thousands of clones, around 88% of which are singletons. The material was peripheral blood, obtained on day 0 of MenACWY control vaccination. These receptor sequences come from an adult in good health. Both conserved end residues are part of each CDR3. The D gene is left open where the match is weak. Only part of the rows carry a size: once, few, many, or a class if the clone is expanded.

TRBJ1-6 - TRBV28 - CASSFVHANSPLHF TGTGCCAGCAGTTTCGTACACGCGAATTCACCCCTCCACTTT
TRBJ2-1 - TRBV5-6 - CASSLGGSYNEQFF TGTGCCAGCAGCTTAGGAGGATCCTACAATGAGCAGTTCTTC
TRBJ2-4 TRBD1 TRBV19 once CASSIDPTGGKNIQYF TGTGCCAGTAGTATAGATCCGACAGGGGGCAAAAACATTCAGTACTTC
TRBJ2-2 TRBD1 TRBV7-8 - CASSLITRTGAGELFF TGTGCCAGCAGCTTAATAACCCGGACAGGGGCCGGGGAGCTGTTTTTT
TRBJ2-5 - TRBV9 - CASSPRGETQYF TGTGCCAGCAGCCCCAGGGGCGAGACCCAGTACTTC
TRBJ1-5 - TRBV5-4 - CASSIKGVNQPQHF TGTGCCAGCAGTATCAAGGGGGTCAATCAGCCCCAGCATTTT
TRBJ2-5 - TRBV10-3 - CAISRDTSQETQYF TGTGCCATCAGTAGAGACACAAGCCAAGAGACCCAGTACTTC
TRBJ2-3 TRBD2 TRBV18 - CASSPLPPSGVSTDTQYF TGTGCCAGCTCACCACTTCCCCCTAGCGGGGTTAGCACAGATACGCAGTATTTT
TRBJ1-5 - TRBV12-3/TRBV12-4 - CASSLGGHQPQHF TGTGCCAGCAGTTTAGGGGGCCATCAGCCCCAGCATTTT
TRBJ1-1 TRBD1 TRBV28 - CASSLTGFPEAFF TGTGCCAGCAGCCTGACAGGGTTCCCTGAAGCTTTCTTT
TRBJ2-3 - TRBV2 - CASGRGGPDTQYF TGTGCCAGCGGCAGGGGGGGGCCAGATACGCAGTATTTT
TRBJ1-1 - TRBV6-1 - CASSRLLDTEAFF TGTGCCAGCAGTCGCCTTCTAGACACTGAAGCTTTCTTT
TRBJ2-7 TRBD1 TRBV7-2 - CASSLGAGQGYEQYF TGTGCCAGCAGCTTAGGCGCCGGACAGGGGTACGAGCAGTACTTC